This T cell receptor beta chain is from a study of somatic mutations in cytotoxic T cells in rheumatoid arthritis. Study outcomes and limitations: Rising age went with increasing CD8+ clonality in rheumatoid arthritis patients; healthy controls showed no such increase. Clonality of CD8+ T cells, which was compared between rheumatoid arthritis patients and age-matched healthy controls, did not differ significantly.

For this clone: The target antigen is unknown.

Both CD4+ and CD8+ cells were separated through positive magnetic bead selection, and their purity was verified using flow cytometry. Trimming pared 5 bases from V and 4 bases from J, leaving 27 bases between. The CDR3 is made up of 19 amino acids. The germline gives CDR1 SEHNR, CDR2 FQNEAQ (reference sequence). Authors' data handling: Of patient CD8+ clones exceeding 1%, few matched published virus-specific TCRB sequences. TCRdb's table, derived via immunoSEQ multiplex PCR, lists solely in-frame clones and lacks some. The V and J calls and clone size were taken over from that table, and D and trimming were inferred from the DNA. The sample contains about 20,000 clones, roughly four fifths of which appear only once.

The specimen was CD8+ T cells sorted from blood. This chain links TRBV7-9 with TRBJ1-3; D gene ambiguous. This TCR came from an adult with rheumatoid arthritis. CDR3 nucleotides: TGTGCCAGCAGCCCCGGTCAGGTGGTCGGCCCCCCTCGGGGAAACACCATATATTTT. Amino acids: CASSPGQVVGPPRGNTIYF.